This T cell receptor (beta chain) was documented in a study of blood T cell repertoires in COVID-19. Looked up from germline, CDR1 is SGHVS and CDR2 is FNYEAQ. The CDR3 is made up of 15 amino acids. Trimming took off 2 bases at V and 0 bases at J, with 8 bases between the two ends. Sequenced by immunoSEQ multiplex PCR; TCRdb stores in-frame clones only, minus some. The sample has 70,000 or so clones; more than 80% are singletons. This clone occurred a few times. The sample consisted of peripheral blood. The V gene is TRBV7-6, the J gene TRBJ1-3; D gene uncertain. The clonotype was recovered from a woman older than 75 with active COVID-19. The DNA of the CDR3 is TGTGCCAGCAGCTTACTTTCGGTCTCTGGAAACACCATATATTTT. As protein: CASSLLSVSGNTIYF.